A single sample gave rise to the 29 T cell receptor beta chains below, sequenced in a study of cytomegalovirus exposure and HLA in healthy donors. Vbeta (60) and Jbeta (13) primers were used in the PCR. TCRdb's copy holds only in-frame clones and misses some; the assay was immunoSEQ multiplex PCR. The table has roughly 130,000 clones, almost 85% seen once; the top ten hold around 3%. Sequencing was done on a sample of PBMCs. The receptors originated from a boy under 10 years old in good health and CMV-seronegative.

The chain recombines TRBV9 with TRBJ2-1, with TRBD2 matching over 7 bases. Germline V gene lookup returns CDR1 SGDLS and CDR2 YYNGEE. Trimming removed 3 bases from V and 8 bases from J; junction bases left unmatched: 11. CDR3 length: 15 residues. The CDR3 region is CASSETSDVGYEQFF. DNA of the CDR3: TGTGCCAGCAGCGAAACTAGCGACGTCGGTTATGAGCAGTTCTTC.

The V gene is TRBV4-1, the J gene TRBJ2-7; TRBD1 matches at 8 bases. The V gene's germline CDR1 is MGHRA and CDR2 YSYEKL. J lost 0 bases, V lost 1 base, and 5 bases had no gene match. This CDR3 has 16 amino acids. Here the CDR3 DNA reads TGCGCCAGCAGCCAAGGTTCAGGGGGCCGCTCCTACGAGCAGTACTTC. It is translated as CASSQGSGGRSYEQYF.

The chain couples TRBV6-6 to TRBJ1-5, with TRBD1 matching 8 bases. From germline, CDR1 is MNHNY and CDR2 SVGAGI (reference sequence). The CDR3 length is 14 residues. With 5 bases clipped from V and 7 bases from J, the junction kept 7 bases outside the gene matches. The CDR3 DNA follows: TGTGCCAGCAGTCTAGACAGGGGAGGGCAGCCCCAGCATTTT. This gives the protein CASSLDRGGQPQHF.

The rearrangement links TRBV19 to TRBJ2-1, with TRBD2 matching over 8 bases. The J segment lost 9 bases and the V segment lost 10 bases, leaving 11 bases of the junction unmatched. This CDR3 region has 13 residues. In germline, CDR1 is LNHDA, CDR2 SQIVND (reference sequence). CDR3 in amino acids: CATQAGGPGEQFF. CDR3 nucleotide sequence: TGTGCCACACAGGCGGGAGGCCCGGGTGAGCAGTTCTTC.

The rearrangement joins TRBV19 to TRBJ1-2; possible D gene TRBD1, 5 bases. CDR3 length equals 14 residues. Looked up from germline, CDR1 is LNHDA and CDR2 is SQIVND (reference sequence). Trimming pared 5 bases from V and 8 bases from J, leaving 18 bases between. The DNA of the CDR3 is TGTGCCAGTAGTCCCCACCCGGGGGTTGAGGGCTACACCTTC. Encoded protein: CASSPHPGVEGYTF.

The J gene is TRBJ2-1, the V gene TRBV6-4; the match to TRBD1 covers 10 bases. The J segment lost 5 bases and the V segment lost 5 bases, leaving 12 bases of the junction unmatched. This CDR3 contains 17 residues. Looked up from germline, CDR1 is MRHNA and CDR2 is SNTAGT. CDR3 in amino acids: CASSRPSDRGDHNEQFF. DNA of the CDR3: TGTGCCAGCAGTCGCCCATCGGACAGGGGGGACCACAATGAGCAGTTCTTC.

V is TRBV9 and J is TRBJ1-2; no firm D call. The CDR3 runs to 14 residues. The V gene's germline CDR1 is SGDLS and CDR2 YYNGEE. V lost 4 bases, J lost 6 bases, and 16 bases lay in between. This chain's CDR3 is CASSPPEGWNGYTF. The DNA for the CDR3 is TGTGCCAGCAGCCCCCCTGAGGGTTGGAATGGCTACACCTTC. The complete variable domain, with remaining parts taken from reference TRBV9 and TRBJ1-2, reads DSGVTQTPKHLITATGQRVTLRCSPRSGDLSVYWYQQSLDQGLQFLIQYYNGEERAKGNILERFSAQQFPDLHSELNLSSLELGDSALYFCASSPPEGWNGYTFGSGTRLTVV.

This chain joins TRBV19 and TRBJ2-3; the match to TRBD1 covers 7 bases. In germline, CDR1 is LNHDA, CDR2 SQIVND (reference sequence). The junction had 12 bases not matched to a gene; V was cut back by 6 bases and J by 3 bases. This CDR3 region has 16 residues. CDR3 sequence (DNA): TGTGCCAGTAGCCTATACTACAGGGGCTCAACAGATACGCAGTATTTT. Amino acid sequence: CASSLYYRGSTDTQYF.

The chain carries TRBV4-3 and TRBJ1-2; TRBD1 might be the D (5 bases). V was cut by 0 bases and J by 2 bases, with 10 bases left in between. Germline lookup yields CDR1 LGHNA and CDR2 YSLEER. The CDR3 is 15 amino acids. CDR3 nucleotides: TGCGCCAGCAGCCAAGATGAAGGGGCCAACTATGGCTACACCTTC. Translation: CASSQDEGANYGYTF.

This chain joins TRBV7-9 and TRBJ1-6, with D perhaps TRBD1 (5 bases). From germline, CDR1 is SEHNR and CDR2 FQNEAQ (reference sequence). CDR3 length equals 17 residues. V was trimmed by 5 bases and J by 0 bases, leaving 14 bases between them. CDR3 nucleotides: TGTGCCAGCAGCGTGGGACTGCCGAGCTCCTATAATTCACCCCTCCACTTT. This codes for CASSVGLPSSYNSPLHF.

The chain joins TRBV15 to TRBJ1-1, with D tentatively TRBD1 (5 bases). The CDR3 length is 17 residues. Germline CDR1 and CDR2: LNHNV and YYDKDF (reference sequence). The V and J ends lost 1 base and 0 bases respectively, with 15 bases between them. CDR3 bases: TGTGCCACCAGCAGAGGACCTGGGGCAGACATGAACACTGAAGCTTTCTTT. It codes for CATSRGPGADMNTEAFF.

The rearrangement joins TRBV7-9 to TRBJ1-2; D gene ambiguous. V was pared by 2 bases and J by 9 bases, with 19 bases between. CDR1 and CDR2 from the germline V gene are SEHNR and FQNEAQ (reference sequence). CDR3 length equals 15 residues. The CDR3 DNA sequence: TGTGCCAGCAGCTTACCCCTGGACCATCGAGGGAGCTACACCTTC. Its protein is CASSLPLDHRGSYTF.

The chain is built from TRBV5-1 and TRBJ2-5; 10 positions match TRBD1. This CDR3 spans 15 amino acids. Germline CDR1 and CDR2: SGHRS and YFSETQ. Unmatched junction bases numbered 8, after V lost 4 bases and J lost 5 bases. The CDR3 DNA is TGCGCCAGCAGCCCGTCCCGGGACAGGGGTGAGACCCAGTACTTC. It encodes CASSPSRDRGETQYF. The complete variable domain, with remaining parts taken from reference TRBV5-1 and TRBJ2-5, reads KAGVTQTPRYLIKTRGQQVTLSCSPISGHRSVSWYQQTPGQGLQFLFEYFSETQRNKGNFPGRFSGRQFSNSRSEMNVSTLELGDSALYLCASSPSRDRGETQYFGPGTRLLVL.

The chain employs TRBV19 and TRBJ1-2; TRBD1 might be the D (6 bases). The V gene lost 3 bases and the J gene lost 3 bases, with 11 bases spanning the gap. The CDR3 consists of 14 residues. Germline-derived CDR1 and CDR2 are LNHDA and SQIVND (reference sequence). The CDR3 bases are TGTGCCAGTAGTATCTATCGGACAGACTATGGCTACACCTTC. Translation: CASSIYRTDYGYTF.

The chain has TRBV5-1 and TRBJ2-7; D gene ambiguous. Germline loops: CDR1 SGHRS, CDR2 YFSETQ. This CDR3 is built from 15 residues. Trimming removed 0 bases at V and 1 base at J, with 11 bases between. The CDR3 coding sequence is TGCGCCAGCAGCTTGGTGAGGTCAAAATCCTACGAGCAGTACGTC. Its protein product is CASSLVRSKSYEQYV.

This clone occurred a few times. The gene calls are TRBV18 and TRBJ2-7; a weak D match, TRBD1 (5 bases). Looked up from germline, CDR1 is KGHSH and CDR2 is LQKENI. CDR3 length: 16 amino acids. V lost 2 bases to trimming and J lost 7 bases, with 21 bases between them. The CDR3 nucleotides read TGTGCCAGCTCACCATTCGCCCAGGGTGGGTCGCGAGAGCAGTACTTC. Protein sequence: CASSPFAQGGSREQYF. Together with reference TRBV18 and TRBJ2-7, the CDR3 gives the full variable domain: NAGVMQNPRHLVRRRGQEARLRCSPMKGHSHVYWYRQLPEEGLKFMVYLQKENIIDESGMPKERFSAEFPKEGPSILRIQQVVRGDSAAYFCASSPFAQGGSREQYFGPGTRLTVT.

The chain links TRBV6-6 to TRBJ2-1; unclear D gene. Trimming cost V 1 base and J 3 bases, with 13 bases left between them. The CDR3 covers 16 residues. The germline CDR1 and CDR2 sequences are MNHNY and SVGAGI (reference sequence). CDR3 nucleotides: TGTGCCAGCAGTTACTTCGAGGTATTACTCTACAATGAGCAGTTCTTC. Protein product: CASSYFEVLLYNEQFF.

The table lists this clone with a few counts. V and J are TRBV2 and TRBJ1-2; D is perhaps TRBD1 (6 bases). The germline V gene has CDR1 SNHLY and CDR2 FYNNEI. Trimming removed 5 bases at V and 8 bases at J, with 15 bases between. CDR3 size: 13 residues. CDR3 sequence reads: CASSSDRGGGYTF. In DNA, the CDR3 is TGTGCCAGCAGTTCGGACAGAGGGGGAGGCTACACCTTC.

The chain carries TRBV19 and TRBJ1-1; 9 nucleotides match TRBD1. The germline gives CDR1 LNHDA, CDR2 SQIVND (reference sequence). Trimming took 10 bases from V and 4 from J; bases not matched to a gene: 10. This CDR3 comprises 14 residues. CDR3 residues: CATLWTGDGTEAFF. CDR3 sequence (DNA): TGTGCCACCCTTTGGACAGGGGACGGCACTGAAGCTTTCTTT.

The chain is built from TRBV5-8 and TRBJ2-2, with 9 bases fitting TRBD2. This CDR3 has 16 amino acids. J gave up 6 bases and V 1 base, and 7 bases lay outside the gene matches. CDR1 is SGHTS, CDR2 YDEGEE, per germline. CDR3 loop: CASSLSLAGRAGELFF. The DNA for the CDR3 is TGTGCCAGCAGCTTGAGTCTAGCGGGAAGGGCCGGGGAGCTGTTTTTT.

The chain is built from TRBV28 and TRBJ2-7, with D possibly being TRBD1 (5 bases). This CDR3 contains 12 residues. Germline V gene lookup returns CDR1 MDHEN and CDR2 SYDVKM. Trimming pared 5 bases from V and 7 bases from J, leaving 12 bases between. In DNA form, the CDR3 reads TGTGCCAGCAGTCCTCTAGGGGTTGAGCAGTACTTC. Protein product: CASSPLGVEQYF.

This chain connects TRBV11-2 to TRBJ1-1; 7 bases fit TRBD1. The V gene end was trimmed by 0 bases and the J gene end by 3 bases; junction bases not matched to a gene: 7. Per germline, CDR1 SGHAT and CDR2 FQNNGV. This CDR3 contains 16 residues. The CDR3 region is CASSLDIGGADTEAFF. In DNA, the CDR3 is TGTGCCAGCAGCTTAGATATAGGGGGCGCGGACACTGAAGCTTTCTTT.

The CDR3 DNA is TGTGCCAGCAGTCCCCAAGGGGGGGGACCCGGGGAGCTGTTTTTT. Translated, it gives CASSPQGGGPGELFF. The rearrangement joins TRBV6-4 to TRBJ2-2; weak D call: TRBD2 (7 bases). The V and J ends lost 5 bases and 6 bases respectively, with 16 bases between them. CDR3 length equals 15 residues. Looked up from germline, CDR1 is MRHNA and CDR2 is SNTAGT.

The CDR3 protein is CASSWGVGRNNEQFF. The CDR3 coding sequence is TGTGCCAGCAGCTGGGGGGTGGGAAGGAACAATGAGCAGTTCTTC. The V and J genes are TRBV7-9 and TRBJ2-1, with D possibly being TRBD2 (6 bases). Trimming left V 4 bases short and J 5 bases short, with 15 bases between. The CDR3 extends over 15 amino acids. Looked up from germline, CDR1 is SEHNR and CDR2 is FQNEAQ (reference sequence).

A single count supports this clone. The chain recombines TRBV6-7 with TRBJ1-2, with D possibly TRBD1 on 5 matching bases. TRBV6-7 is identified as an open reading frame with a role that is uncertain. The CDR3 sequence is 14 residues long. V gave up 6 bases and J gave up 2 bases, with 13 bases separating them. The CDR3, as DNA: TGTGCCAGCAGAGCCAGGGCAGGCAACTATGGCTACACCTTC. Its protein product is CASRARAGNYGYTF.

The rearrangement links TRBV19 to TRBJ1-5, with 7 nucleotides matching TRBD1. The length of the CDR3 is 15 residues. The V and J ends lost 5 bases and 3 bases, in that order; junction bases with no gene match: 7. Germline assignment: CDR1 LNHDA and CDR2 SQIVND (reference sequence). The CDR3 DNA reads as TGTGCCAGTAGTTCGCAGGGGGGTATCAATCAGCCCCAGCATTTT. Residues: CASSSQGGINQPQHF. Using reference TRBV19 and TRBJ1-5 for the parts outside the CDR3, the full variable domain is DGGITQSPKYLFRKEGQNVTLSCEQNLNHDAMYWYRQDPGQGLRLIYYSQIVNDFQKGDIAEGYSVSREKKESFPLTVTSAQKNPTAFYLCASSSQGGINQPQHFGDGTRLSIL.

In this sample, this clone turned up once. This chain uses TRBV27 with TRBJ2-5; the match to TRBD1 covers 8 bases. The CDR3 loop spans 17 amino acids. J lost 5 bases, V lost 3 bases, and 14 bases had no gene match. Germline lookup yields CDR1 MNHEY and CDR2 SMNVEV (reference sequence). The CDR3: CASSLGPDRDVSETQYF. DNA for the CDR3: TGTGCCAGCAGTTTGGGTCCGGACAGGGACGTTTCGGAGACCCAGTACTTC.

J is TRBJ1-1 and V is TRBV6-5; D remains ambiguous. Germline assignment: CDR1 MNHEY and CDR2 SVGAGI. The CDR3 loop spans 16 amino acids. V was pared by 2 bases and J by 6 bases, with 19 bases between. CDR3 sequence: CASSYGEGRVLAEAFF. The CDR3 nucleotides read TGTGCCAGCAGTTACGGTGAGGGAAGAGTACTCGCTGAAGCTTTCTTT.

V and J are TRBV19 and TRBJ1-2; D is perhaps TRBD1 (6 bases). V lost 6 bases to trimming and J lost 7 bases, with 12 bases between them. The CDR3 loop spans 12 amino acids. Germline CDR1 and CDR2: LNHDA and SQIVND (reference sequence). The CDR3 spells CASRQGFGGYTF. DNA of the CDR3: TGTGCCAGTAGACAGGGCTTCGGTGGCTACACCTTC.